Listed below are T cell receptor beta chains from one sample, sequenced in a study of identical twins. Each CDR3 protein is one row after TCRdb ran MiXCR on the 5' RACE reads. The sample contains roughly 470,000 distinct CDR3 sequences, approximately 14% of which appear only once. The sample also formed part of further work on yellow fever vaccine responses in identical twins.

The sequenced sample was CD4+ T cells sorted from blood. Receptors were obtained from a woman aged 18-29 years in good health. CDR3s include the opening cysteine and the closing phenylalanine or tryptophan. The D gene is left open where the match is weak. Size is stated for part of the rows, as once, few or many counts, or as a class when the clone is expanded.

>few|TRBD2|TRBJ2-3|TRBV3-1
TGTGCCAGCAGCCAAGAGAAGCTAGCGGGGATCACAGATACGCAGTATTTT
CASSQEKLAGITDTQYF
>few|NA|TRBJ2-5|TRBV11-2
TGTGCCAGCAGCTTAGACAGGGGTATGAGAGAGACCCAGTACTTC
CASSLDRGMRETQYF
>NA|TRBD2|TRBJ2-5|TRBV20-1
TGCAGTGCGCCCGCGGGGCTAGCGGCCCAAGAGACCCAGTACTTC
CSAPAGLAAQETQYF
>many|NA|TRBJ2-1|TRBV4-3
TGCGCCAGCAGCCAAGATGGTTTCGGAGAGCAGTTCTTC
CASSQDGFGEQFF
>few|NA|TRBJ2-1|TRBV28
TGTGCCAGCAGTACCCTCAGGGCCCTCTCCTACAATGAGCAGTTCTTC
CASSTLRALSYNEQFF
>few|NA|TRBJ1-3|TRBV6-5
TGTGCCAGCAGTTACCTAGGGATCTCTGGAAACACCATATATTTT
CASSYLGISGNTIYF
>many|NA|TRBJ2-3|TRBV10-3
TGTGCCATCAGTGAGTCGATACAACCCCTGGATACGCAGTATTTT
CAISESIQPLDTQYF
>few|NA|TRBJ1-3|TRBV3-1
TGTGCCAGCGAGGGGCTCTCTGGAAACACCATATATTTT
CASEGLSGNTIYF
>many|TRBD2|TRBJ2-7|TRBV20-1
TGCAGTGCTAAGACGGGACTAGCGTCCTACGAGCAGTACTTC
CSAKTGLASYEQYF
>NA|NA|TRBJ2-5|TRBV12-5
TGTGCTAGTGGATTAGCGGAGGGGAGAGAGACCCAGTACTTC
CASGLAEGRETQYF
>few|TRBD2|TRBJ2-1|TRBV20-1
TGCAGTGCAACTAGCGGGAGGGGGGCCTACAATGAGCAGTTCTTC
CSATSGRGAYNEQFF
>few|TRBD1|TRBJ1-1|TRBV3-1
TGTGCCAGCAGCCAATGGGACAGGGTAGGAGCTTTCTTT
CASSQWDRVGAFF
>NA|TRBD2|TRBJ2-5|TRBV20-1
TGCTTCATGGGGGGGTCCCAAGAGACCCAGTACTTC
CFMGGSQETQYF
>few|NA|TRBJ2-3|TRBV7-9
TGTGCCAGCAGCCCAAAGGGAGGCTCAGATACGCAGTATTTT
CASSPKGGSDTQYF
>many|NA|TRBJ2-7|TRBV18
TGTGCCAGCTCACCACCGCCGGGACGGGTCAACGAGCAGTACTTC
CASSPPPGRVNEQYF
>NA|NA|TRBJ2-6|TRBV12-3/TRBV12-4
TGTGCCAGCAGTTACCGGGTGTCTGGGGCCAACGTCCTGACTTTC
CASSYRVSGANVLTF
>NA|TRBD1|TRBJ2-1|TRBV15
TGTGCCACCAGCAAGGGGGCTTCGGGACCCTACAATGAGCAGTTCTTC
CATSKGASGPYNEQFF
>NA|TRBD1|TRBJ2-1|TRBV20-1
TGCAGTGCTAGAGACCAGACGGCCGGGACAGGTTCCTACAATGAGCAGTTCTTC
CSARDQTAGTGSYNEQFF
>few|TRBD1|TRBJ2-1|TRBV4-1
TGCGCCAGCAGCCAAGTATCCGGACAGGGGTCGTATGAGCAGTTCTTC
CASSQVSGQGSYEQFF
>few|NA|TRBJ1-1|TRBV11-2
TGTGCCAGCAGCTTATATGAGGTTTCTGAAGCTTTCTTT
CASSLYEVSEAFF
>many|TRBD2|TRBJ2-3|TRBV7-2
TGTGCCAGCAGCTTAAGAAGTCTAGCGGGGAAAGATACGCAGTATTTT
CASSLRSLAGKDTQYF
>few|TRBD2|TRBJ2-3|TRBV10-3
TGTGCCATCAGTGAACAGCTAGCGGGGGAGTCTAGCACAGATACGCAGTATTTT
CAISEQLAGESSTDTQYF
>few|TRBD1|TRBJ2-3|TRBV28
TGTGCCAGCCACCGGGGACAGGGATCAGATACGCAGTATTTT
CASHRGQGSDTQYF
>NA|NA|TRBJ2-3|TRBV4-3
TGCGCCAGCAGCCAAGAATGGGCAGGAGGGACAGATACGCAGTATTTT
CASSQEWAGGTDTQYF
>NA|TRBD1|TRBJ2-3|TRBV7-2
TGTGCCAGCAGCTTCCCGGTCGACAGGGCCTTCACAGATACGCAGTATTTT
CASSFPVDRAFTDTQYF
>few|NA|TRBJ2-7|TRBV28
TGTGCCAGCAGTTTGGCCAGGGTCCACGAGCAGTACTTC
CASSLARVHEQYF
>NA|TRBD2|TRBJ2-1|TRBV28
TGTGCCAGCAGTTCGGGACTAGCGGATCAGTTCTTC
CASSSGLADQFF
>once|TRBD2|TRBJ2-7|TRBV28
TGTGCCAGCAGGTCCTCCCCCGGACTAGCGGGAGACGAGCAGTACTTC
CASRSSPGLAGDEQYF
>NA|NA|TRBJ2-2|TRBV10-3
TGTGCCATCAGTGTAGGAGACAGTTGGGAGTCCGGGGAGCTGTTTTTT
CAISVGDSWESGELFF
>NA|NA|TRBJ2-3|TRBV20-1
TGCAGTGCAAGCTTCCGGGGCCGTGGGGCAGATACGCAGTATTTT
CSASFRGRGADTQYF
>NA|TRBD1|TRBJ2-7|TRBV15
TGTGCCACCAGCGGAGACGTTCCGGGACAGGGGATTTACGAGCAGTACTTC
CATSGDVPGQGIYEQYF
>few|TRBD2|TRBJ2-5|TRBV20-1
TGCAGTGCTTTCCTCGGGATAGCGGGGGGCTCAGAGACCCAGTACTTC
CSAFLGIAGGSETQYF
>many|NA|TRBJ2-3|TRBV7-2
TGTGCCAGCAGCTTATCGCCGGGGTTCACAGATACGCAGTATTTT
CASSLSPGFTDTQYF